Each of the 7 T cell receptor beta chains below was sequenced from the same sample in a study of graft-versus-host responses after intestinal transplantation. What these receptors recognize is not known. Profiled with immunoSEQ multiplex PCR; TCRdb holds only in-frame clones, not every one. This table has approximately 100,000 clones, about 90% appearing once. Sequencing used unstimulated CD4+ T cells sorted from spleen or lymph node cells, obtained before intestinal transplant. The receptors stem from a human donor who received an intestinal transplant.

This clone was seen only a few times. The V gene is TRBV30, the J gene TRBJ2-5; 12 bases are a match to TRBD1. The J segment lost 4 bases and the V segment lost 1 base, leaving 1 base of the junction unmatched. Per the germline V gene, CDR1 is GTSNPN and CDR2 is SVGIG (reference sequence). This CDR3 is built from 14 residues. CDR3 nucleotide sequence: TGTGCCTGGAGTGGGGGACAGGGGGCAGAGACCCAGTACTTC. Its protein product is CAWSGGQGAETQYF.

This CDR3 is CASSVGLARSEQFF. The CDR3 DNA reads as TGTGCCAGCAGCGTTGGACTAGCGCGAAGTGAGCAGTTCTTC. The J gene is TRBJ2-1, the V gene TRBV9; 9 nucleotides line up with TRBD2. V trimming: 2 bases; J trimming: 9 bases; junction bases outside the gene matches: 6. CDR1 and CDR2 from the germline V gene are SGDLS and YYNGEE. The CDR3 is 14 residues long.

The chain uses TRBV6-1 and TRBJ2-7; a possible D gene is TRBD1 (5 bases). V lost 7 bases to trimming and J lost 0 bases, with 13 bases between them. The CDR3 sequence is 14 residues long. Germline V gene lookup returns CDR1 MNHNS and CDR2 SASEGT. The CDR3 sequence is CASMARAYSYEQYF. DNA for the CDR3: TGTGCCAGCATGGCCAGGGCATACTCCTACGAGCAGTACTTC.

The chain employs TRBV28 and TRBJ1-6; TRBD1 agrees at 8 bases. The junction had 3 bases not matched to a gene; V was cut back by 4 bases and J by 10 bases. Germline CDR1 MDHEN, CDR2 SYDVKM. The CDR3 covers 13 residues. The CDR3 DNA reads TGTGCCAGCAGTTCAGGACAGGGCTCACCCCTCCACTTT. It yields the protein CASSSGQGSPLHF.

This chain links TRBV10-3 with TRBJ2-7; D ambiguous. The V end lost 11 bases, the J end lost 4 bases, and 9 bases lay between the germline ends. Germline loops: CDR1 ENHRY, CDR2 SYGVKD. This CDR3 comprises 10 residues. CDR3 protein: CAAGQYEQYF. The CDR3 bases are TGTGCCGCCGGGCAATACGAGCAGTACTTC.

CDR3 DNA sequence: TGTGCCAGCAGCCAAGCCCCGTCGAGAGCCAAAAACATTCAGTACTTC. Its translation is CASSQAPSRAKNIQYF. The V and J genes are TRBV4-2 and TRBJ2-4; D remains unclear. CDR1 is LGHNA, CDR2 YNFKEQ, per germline. This CDR3 region has 16 residues. The V gene lost 1 base and the J gene lost 0 bases, with 10 bases spanning the gap.

The chain is built from TRBV7-3 and TRBJ2-2, with TRBD1 matching over 9 bases. The CDR3 is made up of 15 amino acids. After removal of 5 bases from V and 7 bases from J, the junction contained 8 bases not matched to a gene. Germline V gives CDR1 SGHTA, CDR2 FQGTGA. CDR3: CASSVTGGADGELFF. The CDR3 DNA reads as TGTGCCAGCAGCGTTACAGGGGGCGCTGACGGGGAGCTGTTTTTT.